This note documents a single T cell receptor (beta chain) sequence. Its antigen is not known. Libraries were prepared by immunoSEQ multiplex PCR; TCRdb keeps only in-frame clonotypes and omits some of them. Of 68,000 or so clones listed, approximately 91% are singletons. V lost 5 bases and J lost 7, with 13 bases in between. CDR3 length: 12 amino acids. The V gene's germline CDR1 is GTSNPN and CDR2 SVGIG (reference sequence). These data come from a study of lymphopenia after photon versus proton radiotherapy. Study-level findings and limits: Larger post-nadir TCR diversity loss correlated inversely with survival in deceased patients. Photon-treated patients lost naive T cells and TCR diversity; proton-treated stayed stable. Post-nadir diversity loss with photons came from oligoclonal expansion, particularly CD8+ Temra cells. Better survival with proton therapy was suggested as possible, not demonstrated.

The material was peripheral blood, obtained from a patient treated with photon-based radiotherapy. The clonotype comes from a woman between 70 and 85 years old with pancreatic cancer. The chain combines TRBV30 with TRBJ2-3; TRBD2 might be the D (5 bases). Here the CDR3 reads CAWGLIANTQYF. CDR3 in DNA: TGTGCCTGGGGACTCATAGCGAATACGCAGTATTTT. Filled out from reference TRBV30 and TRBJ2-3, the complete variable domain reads SQTIHQWPATLVQPVGSPLSLECTVEGTSNPNLYWYRQAAGRGLQLLFYSVGIGQISSEVPQNLSASRPQDRQFILSSKKLLLSDSGFYLCAWGLIANTQYFGPGTRLTVL.